The rows below give T cell receptor beta chains drawn from one sample of a study of blood T cells in healthy people across ages. TCRdb re-derived calls from the 5' RACE reads in MiXCR, one entry per CDR3 protein. The sample lists some 1,800,000 distinct CDR3 sequences, roughly 43% occurring once. Sequences were obtained from blood. Receptors were obtained from a human donor in good health. CDR3s include the opening cysteine and the closing phenylalanine or tryptophan. A D gene is named only where the DNA matches it firmly. The listing skips clone size in some rows; elsewhere it reads once, few, many or a size class.

TRBJ1-2 - TRBV12-3/TRBV12-4 - TGTGCCAGCAGTCCCCAGCATAACTATGGCTACACCTTC CASSPQHNYGYTF
TRBJ2-3 - TRBV20-1 - TGCAGTGCTAGAGATAGGGGGGCCGGGGGCACAGATACGCAGTATTTT CSARDRGAGGTDTQYF
TRBJ1-2 once TRBV27 TRBD1 TGTGCCAGCTCGGACAGGGGTACAGGAGGCTACACCTTC CASSDRGTGGYTF
TRBJ2-3 - TRBV7-2 TRBD1 TGTGCCAGCAGTCTAACAAGGGACAGCAGCACAGATACGCAGTATTTT CASSLTRDSSTDTQYF
TRBJ2-1 - TRBV10-3 - TGTGCCATCAGTGAGTCTAGGAAATCAGACCAAGATGAGCAGTTCTTC CAISESRKSDQDEQFF
TRBJ2-7 few TRBV4-3 TRBD2 TGCGCCAGCAGCCAAGTGTGGACTAGTAGCAACGAGCAGTACTTC CASSQVWTSSNEQYF
TRBJ2-3 once TRBV7-2 - TGTGCCAGCAGCTTAGTGCACGGGGCGGATACGCAGTATTTT CASSLVHGADTQYF
TRBJ2-3 few TRBV7-2 TRBD2 TGTGCCAGCAGCATAAGGACTAGCGGGGGTACAGATACGCAGTATTTT CASSIRTSGGTDTQYF
TRBJ1-2 many TRBV10-3 - TGTGCCATCAAAAGGGTAAACTATGGCTACACCTTC CAIKRVNYGYTF
TRBJ1-2 many TRBV7-9 - TGTGCCAGCAGCTTAGGGGGGCACGGCTATGGCTACACCTTC CASSLGGHGYGYTF
TRBJ2-3 once TRBV12-3/TRBV12-4 - TGTGCCAGCAGTTTAAGGGCTAGCGCAGATACGCAGTATTTT CASSLRASADTQYF
TRBJ1-2 - TRBV5-5 - TGTGCCAGCAGCTTGGTGGTGGCCTCCTATGGCTACACCTTC CASSLVVASYGYTF
TRBJ2-3 once TRBV20-1 - TGCAGTGCTAGGCGGCGCGGGGTCCGCACAGATACGCAGTATTTT CSARRRGVRTDTQYF
TRBJ2-5 - TRBV5-1 - TGCGCCAGCAGCTTTCGGGTCGGGGAAGAGACCCAGTACTTC CASSFRVGEETQYF
TRBJ2-7 - TRBV4-2 - TGTGCCAGCAGCCAAGGGTTCAGGTCAGAGGACGAAGAATACGAGCAGTACTTC CASSQGFRSEDEEYEQYF
TRBJ1-1 - TRBV13 - TGTGCCAGCAGCCCCCCCAGGGCCCGGATCGCCACTGAAGCTTTCTTT CASSPPRARIATEAFF
TRBJ1-2 few TRBV6-5 TRBD1 TGTGCCAGCAGACGGGAGACAGGGGATGGCTATGGCTACACCTTC CASRRETGDGYGYTF
TRBJ1-2 few TRBV4-1 TRBD1 TGCGCCAGCAGCCTTCGACACGGGGACAGACAAAATGGCTACACCTTC CASSLRHGDRQNGYTF
TRBJ2-5 - TRBV7-2 TRBD2 TGTGCCAGCAGCTTAGTGGGGGGGGTAGTTAATGAGCAGTACTTC CASSLVGGVVNEQYF
TRBJ1-2 few TRBV29-1 - TGCAGCGTTGAGCCTGGAGGGGGCTATGGCTACACCTTC CSVEPGGGYGYTF
TRBJ1-1 - TRBV20-1 TRBD1 TGCAGTGCTACGACAGGGGGATTGAACACTGAAGCTTTCTTT CSATTGGLNTEAFF
TRBJ2-6 - TRBV11-2 - TGTGCCAGCAGCGTAAGAGGGGTCTCTGGGGCCAACGTCCTGACTTTC CASSVRGVSGANVLTF
TRBJ1-3 - TRBV7-2 - TGTGCCAGCAGCTTAGCAACGGTAGCTGGAAACACCATATATTTT CASSLATVAGNTIYF
TRBJ2-5 many TRBV20-1 - TGCAGTGCTAGGCCGGGGAGCCAAGAGACCCAGTACTTC CSARPGSQETQYF
TRBJ1-5 few TRBV3-1 - TGTGCCAGCAGCCAAGTTCCAGGGGCGAATCCCCAGCATTTT CASSQVPGANPQHF
TRBJ1-1 - TRBV7-3 - TGTGCCAGCAGCTTAACCCAGGAGTCTGAAGCTTTCTTT CASSLTQESEAFF
TRBJ1-2 - TRBV7-2 - TGTGCCAGCAGCTCGGGGTGGCAGTCCTATGGCTACACCTTC CASSSGWQSYGYTF
TRBJ2-1 - TRBV24-1 - TGTGCCACCAGAGCTACGGGGCAGGACAATGAGCAGTTCTTC CATRATGQDNEQFF
TRBJ1-1 - TRBV12-3/TRBV12-4 TRBD1 TGTGCCAGCAGGGCAGGGGGAGAAGGGACTGAAGCTTTCTTT CASRAGGEGTEAFF
TRBJ1-5 - TRBV12-3/TRBV12-4 - TGTGCCAGCAGCGAGGCAGCGATTCAGCCCCAGCATTTT CASSEAAIQPQHF
TRBJ1-2 - TRBV6-5 - TGTGCCAGCAGTTTGGGCTTCGGCAGTCATTATGGCTACACCTTC CASSLGFGSHYGYTF
TRBJ1-2 - TRBV7-8 - TGTGCCAGCAGCCCCCCCGGGGTGGGCGGGATCTATGGCTACACCTTC CASSPPGVGGIYGYTF
TRBJ1-2 few TRBV6-2/TRBV6-3 - TGTGCCAGCAGTTCGACGCAGGGGCACTATGGCTACACCTTC CASSSTQGHYGYTF
TRBJ2-1 - TRBV29-1 TRBD1 TGCAGCGGCAACAGGGGTATCGATGAGCAGTTCTTC CSGNRGIDEQFF
TRBJ1-3 few TRBV4-3 TRBD1 TGCGCCAGCAGCCAGGACAGGTTCGGAAACACCATATATTTT CASSQDRFGNTIYF
TRBJ1-2 few TRBV7-3 - TGTGCCAGCAAGTCAACCGGGGGCGGCTATGGCTACACCTTC CASKSTGGGYGYTF
TRBJ2-1 - TRBV7-9 - TGTGCCAGCAGCTTAGATCGGACAAATAAGTTCTTC CASSLDRTNKFF
TRBJ2-6 - TRBV24-1 - TGTGCCACCAGGGGCCCAAGCTCTGGGGCCAACGTCCTGACTTTC CATRGPSSGANVLTF
TRBJ1-2 few TRBV7-6 - TGTGCCAGCAGCTTAAGTGCGGGGGCGCTGGGCTATGGCTACACCTTC CASSLSAGALGYGYTF
TRBJ1-2 - TRBV20-1 TRBD1 TGCAGTGCTGACAGGGGGTCGGGGGGCTACACCTTC CSADRGSGGYTF
TRBJ1-6 few TRBV7-8 TRBD1 TGTGCCAGCAGCTTAGGTCCGAGACAGGGGACTTCACCCCTCCACTTT CASSLGPRQGTSPLHF
TRBJ1-4 - TRBV6-5 TRBD1 TGTGCCAGCAGTTATAGGGGACAGGGGACGGAAAAACTGTTTTTT CASSYRGQGTEKLFF
TRBJ1-5 - TRBV30 - TGTGCCTGGAGTACTAGCAATCAGCCCCAGCATTTT CAWSTSNQPQHF
TRBJ2-7 few TRBV7-8 TRBD2 TGTGCCAGCAGCTCAAGCCTTTCTAGCGGGGGCTCCTACGAGCAGTACTTC CASSSSLSSGGSYEQYF
TRBJ1-1 - TRBV7-8 - TGTGTCAGCAGCTTAAGGGCAGGTGAAGCTTTCTTT CVSSLRAGEAFF
TRBJ2-5 few TRBV11-2 - TGTGCCAGCAGCTTCACGACCTGGGAGCAGTACTTC CASSFTTWEQYF
TRBJ1-2 few TRBV5-6 TRBD1 TGTGCCAGCAGCCGTCCGGGACAGTACTATGGCTACACCTTC CASSRPGQYYGYTF
TRBJ2-1 few TRBV9 TRBD1 TGTGCCAGCAGCCCGACCCCCTCCGGGACAGTGTACAATGAGCAGTTCTTC CASSPTPSGTVYNEQFF
TRBJ1-6 - TRBV15 - TGTGCCACCAGCGATACAGTATATAATTCACCCCTCCACTTT CATSDTVYNSPLHF
TRBJ1-2 - TRBV27 TRBD1 TGTGCCAGCAGTACGGAACAGGGGTATGGCTACACCTTC CASSTEQGYGYTF
TRBJ2-7 - TRBV12-3/TRBV12-4 TRBD1 TGTGCCAGCAGTCCATGGTGGGACAGCTCCTACGAGCAGTACTTC CASSPWWDSSYEQYF
TRBJ2-5 - TRBV29-1 - TGCAGCGTTCTTACTAGTAAGGAGACCCAGTACTTC CSVLTSKETQYF
TRBJ1-2 - TRBV20-1 - TGCAGTGCTAGAAAGCCGGGGGACGGCTACACCTTC CSARKPGDGYTF
TRBJ2-7 few TRBV5-5 - TGTGCCAGCAGCTTGTCCAGGGCAGGGGCTACCTACGAGCAGTACTTC CASSLSRAGATYEQYF
TRBJ1-6 many TRBV7-2 - TGTGCCAGCAGCCTAACGAAAGCCGTACTCCACTTT CASSLTKAVLHF
TRBJ2-2 few TRBV12-3/TRBV12-4 TRBD2 TGTGCCAGCAGTTTAGGGCTAGCGGGGGGGTACACCGGGGAGCTGTTTTTT CASSLGLAGGYTGELFF
TRBJ1-1 - TRBV29-1 - TGCAGCGTTTGGGGGGATCGGACTGAAGCTTTCTTT CSVWGDRTEAFF
TRBJ2-2 - TRBV20-1 - TGCAGTGCTGTCCGGGTCGGCACCGGGGAGCTGTTTTTT CSAVRVGTGELFF
TRBJ1-1 - TRBV29-1 TRBD1 TGCAGCGTTGAGCAACCAGGGGGGAACACTGAAGCTTTCTTT CSVEQPGGNTEAFF